Listed here is a single T cell receptor (beta chain). The antigen remains unidentified. In making TCR beta libraries, quantitative 5'-RACE with molecular barcodes was used. MiXCR, run by TCRdb on the 5' RACE reads, gives a single entry per CDR3 protein. Here the sample spans under 950,000 distinct CDR3 sequences, around 20% being singletons. In germline, CDR1 is SQVTM, CDR2 ANQGSEA. The CDR3 is 15 residues long. Between the trimmed V and J ends, which lost 2 bases and 3 bases, there was a span of 17 bases. The record originates from a study of CD8 T cells in ankylosing spondylitis. Study results and limitations: Apparently characteristic of ankylosing spondylitis blood was a TCR beta motif (about 8 highly homologous variants). Matched ankylosing spondylitis synovial fluid reportedly showed significant enrichment of disease-linked clones. Disease-linked clones were found to be CD8+ and relatively rare in peripheral blood.

Sequencing was done on a sample of blood, either unsorted or a sorted T cell fraction (not recorded which). The TCR comes from a male donor with ankylosing spondylitis. This sequence joins TRBV29-1 and TRBJ2-7; D tentatively fits TRBD1 or TRBD2 (6 bases each). The DNA of the CDR3 is TGCAGCGTTGAACGGGCAGGGGAGGAAAGCTACGAGCAGTACTTC. This codes for CSVERAGEESYEQYF.